This T cell receptor beta chain derives from a study of OX40 agonist ivuxolimab in advanced cancers. Study at large: Ivuxolimab, which patients received intravenously every 2 weeks, was dosed at 0.01 to 10 mg/kg. Notes on the study in general: Expanded clones belonging to CD8+ T cells outnumbered, on average, those of CD4+.

Patients were excluded for autoimmune disease history or systemic immunosuppression. The table came from immunoSEQ multiplex PCR; TCRdb's copy has only in-frame clones and leaves some out. Seen here are 60,000 to 65,000 clones, about 90% observed once, and the top ten hold about 25%. As regards this clone: The antigen is not known.

The material sequenced was CD4+ or CD8+ T cells sorted from blood, taken in a trial of the OX40 agonist ivuxolimab. This sequence originates from an adult with an advanced solid tumor such as melanoma, head and neck, liver or kidney cancer.

The CDR3 coding sequence is TGTGCCAGCAGTGTCGGGACAGGGTATCCCTACGAGCAGTACTTC. Encoded protein: CASSVGTGYPYEQYF. The chain links TRBV27 to TRBJ2-7; 9 bases agree with TRBD1. V trimming: 5 bases; J trimming: 2 bases; junction bases outside the gene matches: 7. Germline V gene lookup returns CDR1 MNHEY and CDR2 SMNVEV (reference sequence). CDR3 size: 15 residues.